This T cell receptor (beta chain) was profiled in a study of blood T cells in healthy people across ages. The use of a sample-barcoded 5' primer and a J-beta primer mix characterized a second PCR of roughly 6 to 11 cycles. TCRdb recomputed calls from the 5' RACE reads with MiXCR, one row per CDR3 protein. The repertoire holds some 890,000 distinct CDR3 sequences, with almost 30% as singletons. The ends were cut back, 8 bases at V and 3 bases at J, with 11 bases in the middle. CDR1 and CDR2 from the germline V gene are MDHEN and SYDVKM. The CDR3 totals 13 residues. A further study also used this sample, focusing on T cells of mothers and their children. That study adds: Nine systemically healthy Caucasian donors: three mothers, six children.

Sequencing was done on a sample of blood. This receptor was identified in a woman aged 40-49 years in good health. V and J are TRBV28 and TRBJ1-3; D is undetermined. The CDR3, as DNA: TGTGCCAGCGTGCCGAGGGTTGGAAACACCATATATTTT. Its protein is CASVPRVGNTIYF.